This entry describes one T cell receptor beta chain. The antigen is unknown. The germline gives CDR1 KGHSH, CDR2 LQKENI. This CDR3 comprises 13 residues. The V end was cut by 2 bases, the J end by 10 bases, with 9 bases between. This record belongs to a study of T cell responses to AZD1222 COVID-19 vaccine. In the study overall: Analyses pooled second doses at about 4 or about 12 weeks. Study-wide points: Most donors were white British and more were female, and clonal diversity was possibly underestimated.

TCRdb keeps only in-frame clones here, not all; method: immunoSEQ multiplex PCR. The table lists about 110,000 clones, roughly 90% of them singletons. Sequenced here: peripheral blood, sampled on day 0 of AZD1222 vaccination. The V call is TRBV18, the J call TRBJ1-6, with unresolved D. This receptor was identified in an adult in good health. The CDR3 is CASSPDTYSPLHF. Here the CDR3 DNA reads TGTGCCAGCTCACCAGATACTTACTCACCCCTCCACTTT. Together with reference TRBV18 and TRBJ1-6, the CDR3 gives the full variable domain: NAGVMQNPRHLVRRRGQEARLRCSPMKGHSHVYWYRQLPEEGLKFMVYLQKENIIDESGMPKERFSAEFPKEGPSILRIQQVVRGDSAAYFCASSPDTYSPLHFGNGTRLTVT.